Listed here are 15 T cell receptor beta chains from one sample, sequenced in a study of blood T cell repertoires in COVID-19. Only in-frame clones appear in the TCRdb table, and some are missing; sequencing was by immunoSEQ multiplex PCR. Here the sample spans about 60,000 clones, roughly nine tenths being singletons. Material for sequencing was peripheral blood. These receptors were collected from a human donor in a cohort sampled during active COVID-19.

The chain couples TRBV28 to TRBJ1-2; 7 nucleotides match TRBD1. Germline CDR1 MDHEN, CDR2 SYDVKM. This CDR3 region has 13 residues. Trimming at V came to 6 bases and at J to 3 bases, leaving 4 bases not matched to a gene. The CDR3 sequence is CASRTDRDYGYTF. In DNA, the CDR3 is TGTGCCAGCAGGACAGACAGGGACTATGGCTACACCTTC.

The chain carries TRBV6-2 or TRBV6-3 and TRBJ2-7; no firm D call. Germline CDR1 and CDR2: MNHEY and SVGEGT. CDR3 length equals 15 residues. Trimming left V 0 bases short and J 3 bases short, with 12 bases between. CDR3 region: CASSYSPYFRYEQYF. The CDR3 DNA follows: TGTGCCAGCAGTTACTCCCCATACTTCCGCTACGAGCAGTACTTC.

The chain links TRBV2 to TRBJ2-3; D might be TRBD1 (5 bases). CDR1 SNHLY and CDR2 FYNNEI come from the germline V gene. With 7 bases removed from V and 6 bases from J, the gap between germline ends came to 20 bases. The CDR3 length is 15 residues. As DNA, the CDR3 is TGTGCCAGCAAGGACATCAGAACGGCGAGGGATACGCAGTATTTT. The encoded protein is CASKDIRTARDTQYF.

The genes are TRBV24-1 and TRBJ2-1, with D perhaps TRBD1 (7 bases). There are 14 residues in the CDR3. Germline values: CDR1 KGHDR, CDR2 SFDVKD. V gave up 7 bases and J gave up 8 bases, with 17 bases separating them. CDR3 loop: CATRGSGGWDEQFF. The CDR3 DNA is TGTGCCACCAGGGGGTCAGGGGGGTGGGATGAGCAGTTCTTC.

The V call is TRBV6-5, the J call TRBJ2-7; possible D gene TRBD2, 6 bases. This CDR3 region has 14 residues. The germline V and J ends were trimmed by 2 bases and 5 bases, with 13 bases remaining between them. Germline lookup yields CDR1 MNHEY and CDR2 SVGAGI. The CDR3 region is CASSYRRRGDEQYF. The CDR3 coding sequence is TGTGCCAGCAGTTACAGGCGGAGGGGAGACGAGCAGTACTTC.

The chain combines TRBV2 with TRBJ1-2, with 7 bases that match TRBD1. Per the germline V gene, CDR1 is SNHLY and CDR2 is FYNNEI. This CDR3 region has 11 residues. The V segment lost 11 bases and the J segment 4 bases; nucleotides outside the gene matches: 4. CDR3 residues: CAGQAFYGYTF. The DNA for the CDR3 is TGTGCCGGACAGGCTTTCTATGGCTACACCTTC.

V gene TRBV4-3 combines with J gene TRBJ1-4; 7 bases map to TRBD1. Unmatched junction bases numbered 2, after V lost 0 bases and J lost 4 bases. Germline V gene lookup returns CDR1 LGHNA and CDR2 YSLEER. The CDR3 is made up of 15 amino acids. In nucleotides, the CDR3 is TGCGCCAGCAGCCAAGAAGGGGGCTATAATGAAAAACTGTTTTTT. Amino acids: CASSQEGGYNEKLFF.

This rearrangement joins TRBV7-3 to TRBJ1-1, with 8 bases aligning to TRBD1. This CDR3 comprises 16 residues. Germline CDR1 is SGHTA and CDR2 is FQGTGA. V shed 2 bases and J 5 bases; nucleotides not matched to a gene: 10. The CDR3 sequence: CASSLGRQGSRTEAFF. The CDR3, as DNA: TGTGCCAGCAGCTTAGGGAGACAGGGGAGTCGAACTGAAGCTTTCTTT.

The J gene is TRBJ1-2, the V gene TRBV5-1; the D gene is possibly TRBD1 (5 bases). V lost 0 bases, J lost 8 bases, and 17 bases lay in between. The CDR3 length is 15 residues. Germline V gives CDR1 SGHRS, CDR2 YFSETQ. CDR3 sequence reads: CASSLAGGEQGGYTF. Here the CDR3 DNA reads TGCGCCAGCAGCTTGGCCGGGGGGGAGCAAGGCGGCTACACCTTC.

Here the CDR3 DNA reads TGCGCCAGCAGCCAAGAACAGTACGCCGGGGAGCTGTTTTTT. This sequence encodes CASSQEQYAGELFF. This chain joins TRBV4-1 and TRBJ2-2; no firm D call. Germline V gene data show CDR1 as MGHRA and CDR2 as YSYEKL. V lost 0 bases to trimming and J lost 6 bases, with 8 bases between them. The CDR3 extends over 14 amino acids.

V and J are TRBV5-5 and TRBJ2-7; no clear D. CDR3 length: 14 amino acids. Germline assignment: CDR1 SGHKS and CDR2 YYEKEE (reference sequence). Trimming shortened V by 0 bases and J by 2 bases, and 9 bases separated the two germline ends. The chain's CDR3 is CASSLVVVPYEQYF. The CDR3 DNA sequence: TGTGCCAGCAGCTTGGTGGTAGTCCCCTACGAGCAGTACTTC. Complete variable domain (other parts from reference TRBV5-5 and TRBJ2-7): DAGVTQSPTHLIKTRGQQVTLRCSPISGHKSVSWYQQVLGQGPQFIFQYYEKEERGRGNFPDRFSARQFPNYSSELNVNALLLGDSALYLCASSLVVVPYEQYFGPGTRLTVT.

The chain combines TRBV6-2 or TRBV6-3 with TRBJ1-1; D is ambiguous. Trimming took off 1 base at V and 2 bases at J, with 8 bases between the two ends. The CDR3 loop spans 14 amino acids. Per germline, CDR1 MNHEY and CDR2 SVGEGT. CDR3 nucleotide sequence: TGTGCCAGCAGTTACTTGCAACATAACACTGAAGCTTTCTTT. Translated, it gives CASSYLQHNTEAFF.

The V call is TRBV7-8, the J call TRBJ2-1; the D gene is possibly TRBD2 (6 bases). This CDR3 contains 12 residues. V lost 2 bases and J 15 bases, leaving 14 bases between the germline ends. Germline CDR1 reads SGHVS; CDR2 reads FQNEAQ. CDR3 nucleotide sequence: TGTGCCAGCAGCTTATTTGAGGGACTTCGGTTCTTC. Its translation: CASSLFEGLRFF.

The J gene is TRBJ2-1, the V gene TRBV10-3, with 12 bases that match TRBD1. From germline, CDR1 is ENHRY and CDR2 SYGVKD. Trimming took 4 bases from V and 9 from J; bases not matched to a gene: 4. This CDR3 spans 14 amino acids. CDR3 bases: TGTGCCATCAGTGGGGGACAGGGGGCAGGTGAGCAGTTCTTC. The encoded protein is CAISGGQGAGEQFF.

The V gene is TRBV5-1, the J gene TRBJ2-5, with 11 bases that match TRBD1. This CDR3 contains 16 residues. Germline assignment: CDR1 SGHRS and CDR2 YFSETQ. The J segment lost 4 bases and the V segment lost 2 bases, leaving 7 bases of the junction unmatched. Here the CDR3 reads CASSLPGQGARETQYF. The CDR3, as DNA: TGCGCCAGCAGCTTACCAGGACAGGGGGCGAGAGAGACCCAGTACTTC.